The entry below describes one T cell receptor (beta chain). The antigen it recognizes is unknown. Per-base quality was not reported, and no clone a single base away is much larger than it. Genomic DNA was isolated from the sorted cells so that the TCRbeta CDR3 region could be sequenced. TCRbeta CDR3 regions were sequenced using the immunoSEQ Assay. Not all clones reach the TCRdb copy of this immuneACCESS table, which keeps in-frame sequences only. Checked studies attribute under half of the gap to unresolved V genes and leave the rest unexplained. The sample contains roughly 30,000 clones, approximately 86% of them found a single time. The ten largest clonotypes hold under 30% of the sample. Patients with autoimmune disease history or receiving systemic immunosuppression were excluded from the trial. Peripheral blood for TCR sequencing was collected from all dose cohorts at baseline, on cycle 4 day 1, and on cycle 7 day 1. Samples came from an open-label, multicenter, first-in-human phase I dose-escalation trial of ivuxolimab. Adults with locally advanced or metastatic head and neck squamous cell, hepatocellular, melanoma or renal cell carcinoma were enrolled in the trial. Before TCR sequencing, CD4+ and CD8+ T cells were separately sorted from peripheral blood.

This record comes from a study of OX40 agonist ivuxolimab in advanced cancers. Context from the whole study: Ivuxolimab, which targeted the costimulatory receptor OX40 (CD134), was an agonistic, fully human IgG2 monoclonal antibody. Intravenous ivuxolimab was administered to patients every 2 weeks at six dose levels: 0.01, 0.1, 0.3, 1.5, 3 and 10 mg/kg. Of the roughly 51 patients in dose escalation, 19 had hepatocellular carcinoma, approximately 15 had melanoma, 9 had renal cell carcinoma and 9 had head and neck cancer. In the dose-escalation cohort, approximately 80% of patients were male, and the mean age was around 60 years with a range of roughly 20 to 80. Prior anti-PD-1, anti-PD-L1 or anti-CTLA-4 therapy was permitted, and approximately 42% of dose-escalation patients had received checkpoint inhibitors. Partial responses occurred in three dose-escalation patients, of whom one had hepatocellular carcinoma and two had cutaneous melanoma. Peripheral TCRbeta sequencing was intended to test whether TCR sequence diversity was altered and clonal T-cell expansion was caused by ivuxolimab. The paper describes the monotherapy dose-escalation part (N ≈ 52 patients) of the phase I trial of ivuxolimab. Summary of the overall study and its limitations: The antigen specificity of the peripheral T cells that underwent clonal expansion was not determined. At doses of 0.1 to 3.0 mg/kg, clonal expansion of both CD4+ and CD8+ T cells in blood was seen between baseline and week 6. Low levels of normalized T-cell clonal expansion were also seen in some nonresponding patients. After ivuxolimab, expanded clones were on average more numerous among CD8+ T cells than among CD4+ T cells. In partial responders in the 0.1-3.0 mg/kg groups, normalized peripheral clonal expansion was found to be among the lowest, especially among CD8+ T cells.

The clonotype originates from an adult with an advanced solid tumor such as melanoma, head and neck, liver or kidney cancer. The sequenced sample was CD4+ or CD8+ T cells sorted from blood, obtained in a trial of the OX40 agonist ivuxolimab.

The encoded CDR3 is CASSPRGDEQFF. The nucleotides read TGTGCCAGCAGTCCAAGGGGGGATGAGCAGTTCTTC. This chain is built from TRBV27 and TRBJ2-1; the D match is possibly TRBD1 or TRBD2, with 6 bases aligned in each. Relative to germline, V is 5 bases shorter and J is 8 bases shorter, with 10 bases between their ends. CDR1 and CDR2 are read off the germline V gene (reference sequence) as MNHEY and SMNVEV. Including the terminal cysteine and phenylalanine, the CDR3 comprises 12 residues. Just the 36-base CDR3 DNA is kept, in frame starting at base 1.